This is a list of T cell receptor beta chains from one sample in a study of blood T cell repertoires in COVID-19. Assay used: immunoSEQ multiplex PCR; TCRdb lists only in-frame clones, some missing. In the table there are more than 200,000 clones, around 90% of which are singletons. Input material: peripheral blood. The receptors stem from a human donor in a cohort sampled during active COVID-19. Both conserved end residues are part of each CDR3. A D gene is named only where the DNA matches it firmly. Not every row has a clone size; where given, it reads once, few, many or a size class.

.,TRBJ1-6,TRBD1,TRBV4-3,TGCGCCAGCAGCCAAGACAATCTATTAGGACAGGGGATTAATTCACCCCTCCACTTT,CASSQDNLLGQGINSPLHF
.,TRBJ2-7,.,TRBV6-6,TGTGCCAGCAGTTACGGAAGGGGCGACGGCGACGGGCAGTACTTC,CASSYGRGDGDGQYF
.,TRBJ2-3,.,TRBV30,TGTGCCTGGAGAGAGGGGGGGGCTGTGGTAACAGATACGCAGTATTTT,CAWREGGAVVTDTQYF
.,TRBJ1-5,TRBD1,TRBV7-6,TGTGCCAGCAGCTTAAACCAGGGGGGAGGGCCCCAGCATTTT,CASSLNQGGGPQHF
.,TRBJ2-5,.,TRBV20-1,TGCAGTGCTAGCGGAGAGACCCAGTACTTC,CSASGETQYF
few,TRBJ2-1,.,TRBV19,TGTGCCAGTAGTATCATGGACTCTTCGGGTGAGCAGTTCTTC,CASSIMDSSGEQFF
.,TRBJ2-7,.,TRBV4-1,TGCGCCAGCAGCCAAGATTGGAGGACCTACGAGCAGTACTTC,CASSQDWRTYEQYF
once,TRBJ1-2,.,TRBV6-5,TGTGCCAGCCGCCGGGGGGCTAACTATGGCTACACCTTC,CASRRGANYGYTF
.,TRBJ2-7,TRBD2,TRBV28,TGTGCCAGCAGACTAGCGGACTACGAGCAGTACTTC,CASRLADYEQYF
few,TRBJ1-2,TRBD1,TRBV28,TGTGCCAGCAGCGGGGGACAGAACTATGGCTACACCTTC,CASSGGQNYGYTF
.,TRBJ2-7,.,TRBV7-2,TGTGCCAGCAGCTTAGATCAGGGCTACGAGCAGTACTTC,CASSLDQGYEQYF
.,TRBJ2-1,.,TRBV24-1,TGTGCCACCAGTCGGTCCGGTCACAATGAGCAGTTCTTC,CATSRSGHNEQFF
.,TRBJ2-7,TRBD1,TRBV7-9,TGTGCCAGCAGCTTATGGGGTGGATTGGGACAGGAACCTTTCTACGAGCAGTACTTC,CASSLWGGLGQEPFYEQYF
.,TRBJ2-7,.,TRBV12-3/TRBV12-4,TGTGCCAGCAGTTCCCCCGGGGAGCAGTACTTC,CASSSPGEQYF
few,TRBJ2-2,.,TRBV6-2/TRBV6-3,TGTGCCAGCAGTCTCTGGACAACGAACACCGGGGAGCTGTTTTTT,CASSLWTTNTGELFF
.,TRBJ2-1,TRBD1,TRBV24-1,TGTGCCACCAGTGATTTGAGTCAGGGGGCCAGCTACAATGAGCAGTTCTTC,CATSDLSQGASYNEQFF
.,TRBJ2-1,TRBD2,TRBV9,TGTGCCAGCAGCGTAGCTAGCGGACCCGGCAATGAGCAGTTCTTC,CASSVASGPGNEQFF
.,TRBJ2-3,.,TRBV11-2,TGTGCCAGCAGCTTAGCTGGCACAGATACGCAGTATTTT,CASSLAGTDTQYF